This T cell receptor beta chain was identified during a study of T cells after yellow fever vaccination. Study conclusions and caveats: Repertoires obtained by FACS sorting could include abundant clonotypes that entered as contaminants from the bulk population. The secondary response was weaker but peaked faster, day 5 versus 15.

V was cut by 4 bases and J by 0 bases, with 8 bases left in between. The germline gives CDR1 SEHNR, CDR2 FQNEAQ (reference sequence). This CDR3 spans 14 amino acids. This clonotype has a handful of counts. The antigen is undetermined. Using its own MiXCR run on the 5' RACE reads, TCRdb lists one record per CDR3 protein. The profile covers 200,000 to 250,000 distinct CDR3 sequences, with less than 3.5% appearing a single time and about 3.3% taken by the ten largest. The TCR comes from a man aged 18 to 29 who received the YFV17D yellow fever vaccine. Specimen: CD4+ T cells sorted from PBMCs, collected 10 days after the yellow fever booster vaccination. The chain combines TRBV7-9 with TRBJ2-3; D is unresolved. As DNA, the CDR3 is TGTGCCAGCAGCTCAATTGGAAGCACAGATACGCAGTATTTT. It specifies CASSSIGSTDTQYF.